The next 30 T cell receptor beta chains were all read from a single sample in a study of vaccination effects on CD4 cells after COVID-19. Clones were read by immunoSEQ multiplex PCR, and TCRdb kept only the in-frame ones, dropping some. The sample consists of some 30,000 clones, roughly four fifths of them appearing once. Their antigens remain unidentified. Viral peptide pools were used in the ViraFEST assay to expand antigen-specific CD4+ T cells, and sequencing came afterward. After more than 8 days in culture, the CD4+ T cells were isolated. Participants were given two doses of BNT162b2 or mRNA-1273 vaccine. Sequences were derived from CD4+ T cells from PBMCs cultured with HCoV-229E spike peptides, sampled after COVID-19 vaccination. All receptors come from a human donor who received a COVID-19 vaccine.

The chain has TRBV5-6 and TRBJ1-1; D unclear. Between the trimmed V and J ends, which lost 0 bases and 3 bases, there was a span of 3 bases. Germline V gene lookup returns CDR1 SGHDT and CDR2 YYEEEE. This CDR3 is 12 amino acids long. Here the CDR3 reads CASSLGYTEAFF. CDR3 nucleotides: TGTGCCAGCAGCTTGGGGTACACTGAAGCTTTCTTT.

This clone showed up just a few times. One junction end does not reproduce the germline sequence, and a read error may be involved. CDR3 residues: CASSQDRALADYKQYF. The CDR3 DNA follows: TGTGCCAGCAGCCAAGATAGGGCCCTAGCGGACTACAAGCAGTACTTC. The chain is built from TRBV4-2 and TRBJ2-7; 7 nucleotides agree with TRBD2. The CDR3 consists of 16 residues. CDR1 is LGHNA and CDR2 is YNFKEQ in the germline V gene.

This clone has more than one count but fewer than ten. J is TRBJ1-2 and V is TRBV14; a possible D gene is TRBD1 (5 bases). Per germline, CDR1 SGHDN and CDR2 FVKESK. V dropped 0 bases and J dropped 4 bases, with 9 bases sitting between them. CDR3 length: 14 residues. Written as DNA, the CDR3 is TGTGCCAGCAGCCAAGAGTCCAGGGTCTATGGCTACACCTTC. Residues: CASSQESRVYGYTF.

This clone has a handful of counts. J is TRBJ1-4 and V is TRBV4-1; 9 nucleotides align to TRBD1. Germline V gene sequence: CDR1 MGHRA, CDR2 YSYEKL. J gave up 6 bases and V 1 base, and 3 bases lay outside the gene matches. The CDR3 totals 15 residues. CDR3 loop: CASSQGDRVDEKLFF. Here the CDR3 DNA reads TGCGCCAGCAGCCAAGGGGACAGGGTAGATGAAAAACTGTTTTTT.

Details on this clone: Within the sample, other DNA sequences also encode this same CDR3. CDR3 residues: CSASRKGASAKNIQYF. CDR3 coding DNA: TGCAGTGCTAGTAGGAAGGGTGCTTCGGCCAAAAACATTCAGTACTTC. J is TRBJ2-4 and V is TRBV20-1; D is unclear. CDR1 and CDR2 (germline): DFQATT, SNEGSKA (reference sequence). This CDR3 has 16 amino acids. Trimming took off 3 bases at V and 1 base at J, with 16 bases between the two ends.

This clone has a single count. The CDR3 reads CASRDTGGREQYF. CDR3 bases: TGTGCCAGCAGAGACACAGGGGGTCGCGAGCAGTACTTC. This chain links TRBV6-5 with TRBJ2-7, with 8 bases matching TRBD1. The CDR3 is 13 amino acids. Germline CDR1 is MNHEY and CDR2 is SVGAGI. With 6 bases clipped from V and 6 bases from J, the junction kept 7 bases outside the gene matches.

This sequence joins TRBV10-1 and TRBJ2-1; TRBD1 agrees at 12 bases. From germline, CDR1 is WNHNN and CDR2 SYGVQD (reference sequence). The CDR3 contains 15 residues. V was clipped by 2 bases and J by 12 bases; unmatched bases: 8. CDR3 in amino acids: CASSEGGGQGARQFF. In DNA, the CDR3 is TGCGCCAGCAGTGAGGGGGGGGGACAGGGGGCCAGGCAGTTCTTC.

The chain uses TRBV9 and TRBJ2-7, with no clear D. V was pared by 1 base and J by 6 bases, with 17 bases between. Germline values: CDR1 SGDLS, CDR2 YYNGEE. The CDR3 spans 15 residues. CDR3 DNA sequence: TGTGCCAGCAGCGTATCGTCCGAGACCCTTCGCGAGCAGTACTTC. Amino acid sequence: CASSVSSETLREQYF.

A single count supports this clone. V is TRBV27 and J is TRBJ2-7, with 9 positions matching TRBD1. The CDR3 sequence is 19 residues long. J gave up 0 bases and V 4 bases, and 16 bases lay outside the gene matches. Germline CDR1 MNHEY, CDR2 SMNVEV (reference sequence). CDR3 region: CASSSSGTGSYPFSYEQYF. CDR3 DNA sequence: TGTGCCAGCAGTTCGTCCGGGACAGGGAGTTATCCATTCTCCTACGAGCAGTACTTC.

This clone turned up a few times. The rearrangement links TRBV6-1 to TRBJ2-2, with D maybe TRBD2 (6 bases). The CDR3 is 14 amino acids. CDR1 and CDR2 from the germline V gene are MNHNS and SASEGT. Deletions cut 2 bases from V and 2 bases from J, with 6 bases between. The CDR3 sequence is CASSETSNTGELFF. CDR3 in DNA: TGTGCCAGCAGTGAAACTAGCAACACCGGGGAGCTGTTTTTT.

The gene calls are TRBV2 and TRBJ1-3, with no clear D. Germline lookup yields CDR1 SNHLY and CDR2 FYNNEI. This CDR3 is built from 17 residues. Trimming took 4 bases from V and 0 from J, leaving 16 bases between them. Written as DNA, the CDR3 is TGTGCCAGCAGTGCCGGACGGCTAATGAACTCTGGAAACACCATATATTTT. Its translation: CASSAGRLMNSGNTIYF.

This sequence joins TRBV4-1 and TRBJ2-3; D gene unclear. Trimming left V 0 bases short and J 5 bases short, with 15 bases between. CDR1 MGHRA and CDR2 YSYEKL come from the germline V gene. This CDR3 is built from 16 residues. CDR3 sequence (DNA): TGCGCCAGCAGCCAAGATCGGGCGGAGTCCGGAGATACGCAGTATTTT. It yields the protein CASSQDRAESGDTQYF.

The V call is TRBV2, the J call TRBJ1-4, with 7 bases identical to TRBD1. CDR1 SNHLY and CDR2 FYNNEI come from the germline V gene. The CDR3 is 15 residues long. J lost 7 bases, V lost 7 bases, and 12 bases had no gene match. The CDR3: CASINTGEVCEKLFF. In nucleotides, the CDR3 is TGTGCCAGCATTAACACAGGGGAGGTATGTGAAAAACTGTTTTTT. Full variable domain (remainder filled in from reference TRBV2 and TRBJ1-4): EPEVTQTPSHQVTQMGQEVILRCVPISNHLYFYWYRQILGQKVEFLVSFYNNEISEKSEIFDDQFSVERPDGSNFTLKIRSTKLEDSAMYFCASINTGEVCEKLFFGSGTQLSVL.

By share of the sample, this clone is hyperexpanded. The chain employs TRBV10-1 and TRBJ2-4; 7 bases map to TRBD2. With V trimmed by 2 bases and J by 0 bases, 10 bases remained unmatched. The CDR3 is made up of 18 amino acids. Germline assignment: CDR1 WNHNN and CDR2 SYGVQD (reference sequence). CDR3 bases: TGCGCCAGCAGTGAGACATCGGGACTACGATTAGCCAAAAACATTCAGTACTTC. Translation: CASSETSGLRLAKNIQYF.

The rearrangement joins TRBV29-1 to TRBJ2-7; 10 bases map to TRBD2. V was clipped by 6 bases and J by 6 bases; unmatched bases: 8. CDR3 length: 13 amino acids. Germline CDR1 reads SQVTM; CDR2 reads ANQGSEA. The CDR3 sequence: CSVQAGGPSEQYF. The CDR3 DNA sequence: TGCAGCGTACAAGCGGGAGGGCCGAGCGAGCAGTACTTC.

The V gene is TRBV4-1, the J gene TRBJ2-5, with D maybe TRBD2 (6 bases). Germline V lookup: CDR1 MGHRA, CDR2 YSYEKL. The CDR3 consists of 19 residues. V lost 2 bases, J lost 4 bases, and 26 bases lay in between. CDR3 loop: CASSQKGGGAGPTPETQYF. As DNA, the CDR3 is TGCGCCAGCAGCCAAAAGGGAGGCGGGGCAGGGCCCACTCCAGAGACCCAGTACTTC.

The chain combines TRBV7-2 with TRBJ2-4, with D perhaps TRBD1 (6 bases). CDR3 length: 12 residues. The germline V gene has CDR1 SGHTA and CDR2 FQGNSA. Trimming removed 1 base at V and 13 bases at J, with 11 bases between. The CDR3 sequence is CASSLDRGQQYF. The CDR3 DNA reads TGTGCCAGCAGCTTAGACCGAGGACAGCAGTACTTC.

This clone was counted once. The gene calls are TRBV7-9 and TRBJ2-2, with D hard to call. CDR3 size: 13 residues. The V end lost 8 bases, the J end lost 1 base, and 8 bases lay between the germline ends. Germline CDR1 reads SEHNR; CDR2 reads FQNEAQ (reference sequence). In nucleotides, the CDR3 is TGTGCCAGCGATGTTGGGAACACCGGGGAGCTGTTTTTT. Its translation is CASDVGNTGELFF.

The chain's CDR3 is CASSRGDYQPQHF. The CDR3 nucleotides read TGTGCCAGCAGCAGGGGGGACTATCAGCCCCAGCATTTT. The V gene is TRBV14, the J gene TRBJ1-5; D is perhaps TRBD1 (6 bases). CDR1 is SGHDN, CDR2 FVKESK, per germline. The CDR3 consists of 13 residues. Trimming removed 5 bases at V and 5 bases at J, with 10 bases between.

This clone was seen a single time. The V gene is TRBV6-5, the J gene TRBJ2-5; D is unresolved. V lost 0 bases and J 4 bases, leaving 9 bases between the germline ends. The CDR3 consists of 14 residues. Germline V gene lookup returns CDR1 MNHEY and CDR2 SVGAGI. The CDR3 protein is CASSYSISGETQYF. The CDR3 region has the DNA TGTGCCAGCAGTTACTCGATATCTGGAGAGACCCAGTACTTC.

CDR3 bases: TGTGCCAGCAGCTTAGAGAAAAGGGAGACCCAGTACTTC. Translation: CASSLEKRETQYF. The chain recombines TRBV11-2 with TRBJ2-5; D gene ambiguous. Germline loops: CDR1 SGHAT, CDR2 FQNNGV. V was trimmed by 0 bases and J by 5 bases, leaving 7 bases between them. The CDR3 has 13 amino acids.

The chain is built from TRBV6-1 and TRBJ2-7; maybe TRBD1 (5 bases). Per germline, CDR1 MNHNS and CDR2 SASEGT. CDR3 length: 12 residues. The V and J ends lost 11 bases and 4 bases respectively, with 15 bases between them. Here the CDR3 reads CAVTAGYYEQYF. DNA of the CDR3: TGTGCCGTCACGGCAGGGTATTACGAGCAGTACTTC.

V is TRBV5-1 and J is TRBJ1-4; D perhaps matches TRBD1 (5 bases). V gave up 6 bases and J gave up 3 bases, with 9 bases separating them. The CDR3 sequence is 13 residues long. Per germline, CDR1 SGHRS and CDR2 YFSETQ. Written as DNA, the CDR3 is TGCGCCAGCAATCAAGGGGCTAATGAAAAACTGTTTTTT. Its protein product is CASNQGANEKLFF.

The J gene is TRBJ2-5, the V gene TRBV10-2; 9 bases align to TRBD2. V lost 10 bases, J lost 2 bases, and 14 bases stayed unmatched. This CDR3 has 16 residues. Germline V CDR1 and CDR2: WSHSY, SAAADI. CDR3 sequence reads: CATLGLAGKTQETQYF. DNA of the CDR3: TGCGCCACCCTGGGTCTAGCGGGGAAGACACAAGAGACCCAGTACTTC.

In this sample, this clone turned up once. The chain combines TRBV6-5 with TRBJ1-4; D possibly corresponds to TRBD1 (5 bases). The CDR3 consists of 15 residues. Germline V lookup: CDR1 MNHEY, CDR2 SVGAGI. V was pared by 0 bases and J by 6 bases, with 11 bases between. The CDR3 bases are TGTGCCAGCAGTTACTCGGGGGTCCGGGATGAAAAACTGTTTTTT. Translation gives CASSYSGVRDEKLFF.

The rearrangement uses TRBV5-4 and TRBJ1-1, with 7 bases aligning to TRBD1. Germline CDR1 is SGHNT and CDR2 is YYREEE (reference sequence). V shed 4 bases, J shed 2 bases, and the junction held 8 bases outside the gene matches. This CDR3 comprises 15 residues. Here the CDR3 DNA reads TGTGCCAGCAGCAGACGACAGGGAGGTAACACTGAAGCTTTCTTT. Translated: CASSRRQGGNTEAFF.

V and J are TRBV5-6 and TRBJ2-1; TRBD1 matches at 10 bases. Germline CDR1 is SGHDT and CDR2 is YYEEEE. J was trimmed by 1 base and V by 1 base; bases with no gene match: 8. The CDR3 sequence is 18 residues long. The CDR3 DNA reads as TGTGCCAGCAGCTTGTACCGGGACAGGGGTCGATCCTACAATGAGCAGTTCTTC. Translating it yields CASSLYRDRGRSYNEQFF.

A few counts support this clone. V is TRBV7-6 and J is TRBJ2-7; TRBD2 matches 10 bases. V lost 5 bases, J lost 8 bases, and 15 bases stayed unmatched. CDR1 SGHVS and CDR2 FNYEAQ come from the germline V gene. The CDR3 contains 16 residues. The CDR3 region is CASSSGGSGRNFQQYF. In nucleotides, the CDR3 is TGTGCCAGCAGCAGCGGGGGTAGCGGGAGGAACTTCCAGCAGTACTTC.

The rearrangement uses TRBV2 and TRBJ2-5, with 13 bases aligning to TRBD2. With V trimmed by 4 bases and J by 3 bases, 5 bases remained unmatched. The CDR3 has 16 amino acids. In germline, CDR1 is SNHLY, CDR2 FYNNEI. DNA of the CDR3: TGTGCCAGCAGTGCGGGACTAGCGGGATTTAAAGAGACCCAGTACTTC. Its translation is CASSAGLAGFKETQYF. Full variable domain (outside the CDR3, taken from reference TRBV2 and TRBJ2-5): EPEVTQTPSHQVTQMGQEVILRCVPISNHLYFYWYRQILGQKVEFLVSFYNNEISEKSEIFDDQFSVERPDGSNFTLKIRSTKLEDSAMYFCASSAGLAGFKETQYFGPGTRLLVL.

V and J are TRBV7-2 and TRBJ1-1; tentative D call: TRBD1 (6 bases). Germline V lookup: CDR1 SGHTA, CDR2 FQGNSA. The CDR3 has 16 residues. Trimming removed 5 bases from V and 1 base from J, with 17 bases in between. The CDR3 is CASSLSRGWRNTEAFF. The DNA of the CDR3 is TGTGCCAGCAGCCTTAGTAGGGGGTGGCGGAACACTGAAGCTTTCTTT.